This is a list of T cell receptor beta chains from one sample in a study of tumor and adjacent non-tumor tissue in lung cancer. Using its own MiXCR run on the multiplex PCR reads, TCRdb lists one record per CDR3 protein. Of 35,000 to 50,000 distinct CDR3 sequences listed, 60% were seen once; the top ten hold 45% to 55%. Sequencing was carried out using distant non-tumor lung tissue. The source of these receptors is a man aged 50 or older with non-small cell lung cancer. CDR3s include the opening cysteine and the closing phenylalanine or tryptophan. The D gene is left open where the match is weak. A row's size may be missing; if present it is once, few, many or a size class.

DNA | CDR3 | size | J | D | V
TGTACCACCGACAGGGGAGAAGGTGGAGGGAGGATTGAGCACTTCTTC | CTTDRGEGGGRIEHFF | . | TRBJ2-1 | TRBD1 | TRBV10-3
TGCAGTGTTAGCGGGGGGCCCTCCTACAATGAGCAGTTCTTC | CSVSGGPSYNEQFF | . | TRBJ2-1 | TRBD2 | TRBV20-1
TGCAGCGTTGGAGAGACAGGGGGAGGCACCGGGGGACTGTTTTTT | CSVGETGGGTGGLFF | . | TRBJ2-2 | TRBD1 | TRBV29-1
TGCAGTGCTGGGGGACTAGCGGATGACTACGAGCAGTACTTC | CSAGGLADDYEQYF | many | TRBJ2-7 | TRBD2 | TRBV20-1
TGCGCCAGCAGCACCGTACAGGGCTTCTCCTACAATGAGCAGTTCTTC | CASSTVQGFSYNEQFF | few | TRBJ2-1 | . | TRBV5-1
TGTGCCAGCAGTTTAGGGGCCATGATCACTGAAGCTTTCTTT | CASSLGAMITEAFF | many | TRBJ1-1 | . | TRBV12-3/TRBV12-4
TGTGCCAGCAGCAGGGGCCTCAACTACGAGCAGTACTTC | CASSRGLNYEQYF | many | TRBJ2-7 | . | TRBV12-3/TRBV12-4
TGTGTCAGCAGCCTCGAGGGGGGTACCTCCTATAATTCACACCTCCACTTT | CVSSLEGGTSYNSHLHF | . | TRBJ1-6 | . | TRBV11-2
TGCAGCCTTGGGTCAGAGCGGGCCGTCTATGAGCAGTACTTC | CSLGSERAVYEQYF | . | TRBJ2-7 | . | TRBV29-1
TGTGCCAGCAGTGGGAACAGTGGTTACGAGCAGTACTTC | CASSGNSGYEQYF | . | TRBJ2-7 | . | TRBV6-5
TGTGCCAGCGGTTACGTACAGGGGATGAACACTGAAGCTTTCTTT | CASGYVQGMNTEAFF | . | TRBJ1-1 | TRBD1 | TRBV6-6
TGTGCCAGCAGTTTCGGACAGGGAAGGAGCGGAGGAGAGACCCAGCACTTC | CASSFGQGRSGGETQHF | . | TRBJ2-5 | TRBD1 | TRBV5-1
TGCGCCAGCAGCTCCCAGCAGTCGAACTACGAGCAGTACTTC | CASSSQQSNYEQYF | . | TRBJ2-7 | . | TRBV5-1
TGTGCCAGCAGTTCACGGACAGGGGATCAGCCCCAGCATTTT | CASSSRTGDQPQHF | . | TRBJ1-5 | TRBD1 | TRBV27
TGTGCCAGCAGTTCTCCGGGACTAGCGGCCACCGGGGAGCTGTTTTTT | CASSSPGLAATGELFF | medium-sized | TRBJ2-2 | TRBD2 | TRBV12-3/TRBV12-4
TGTGCCAGCAGCTCTGGACAGGGGGAGAGTGGCTACACCTTC | CASSSGQGESGYTF | many | TRBJ1-2 | TRBD1 | TRBV7-9
TGTGCCAGCATATCAGGACTAGCGGGGGGTACGCAGTATTTT | CASISGLAGGTQYF | . | TRBJ2-3 | TRBD2 | TRBV6-6
TGCGCCAGCGGTGAGTCGAGGAACCCTGGGGCGGAGACTCAGTACTTC | CASGESRNPGAETQYF | . | TRBJ2-5 | . | TRBV10-1
TGTGCCAGAAGCCCCCACTTCAGCACCGGGGAGCTGTTTTTT | CARSPHFSTGELFF | once | TRBJ2-2 | . | TRBV7-2
TGTGCCAGCATTTCTCCAGGGAGAGGGTCCTACAATGAACAGTTCTTC | CASISPGRGSYNEQFF | . | TRBJ2-1 | . | TRBV6-5
TGTGCCAACAGCTTAAGTGGGACAGGGGGAGGCGAGCAGTACTTC | CANSLSGTGGGEQYF | . | TRBJ2-7 | TRBD1 | TRBV7-9
TGCGGCAGCAATGAGACGGCCTACAATGAGCAGTTCTTC | CGSNETAYNEQFF | . | TRBJ2-1 | . | TRBV10-2